This section outlines one TCR beta chain sequence together with its context. The target antigen is unknown. Time point in this sample: sample taken at primary tumor resection. Whole RNA, which was extracted from tumor, nontumor lung tissue or frozen PBMC, was sequenced without any cell sorting. A total of fewer than 80 untreated early-stage non-small cell lung cancer patients served as donors. TCRdb processed the 5' RACE reads anew with MiXCR; each CDR3 protein has one entry. In the table there are tens of thousands of distinct CDR3 sequences, 10% to 15% of which are singletons. The data were taken from a study of spatial heterogeneity in lung cancer. General study findings and limits: Among blood samples, ubiquitous expanded tumor TCRs appeared more at resection than at follow-up.

The TCR was taken from a male donor with early-stage non-small cell lung cancer. Specimen: PBMCs, collected at surgery.

The CDR3: CSVDQGFYNSPLHF. Written as DNA, the CDR3 is TGCAGCGTCGATCAGGGCTTCTATAATTCACCCCTCCACTTT. The chain has TRBV29-1 and TRBJ1-6, with a weak D call TRBD1 (5 bases). From germline, CDR1 is SQVTM and CDR2 ANQGSEA. V lost 6 bases, J lost 3 bases, and 12 bases lay in between. The CDR3 extends over 14 amino acids.